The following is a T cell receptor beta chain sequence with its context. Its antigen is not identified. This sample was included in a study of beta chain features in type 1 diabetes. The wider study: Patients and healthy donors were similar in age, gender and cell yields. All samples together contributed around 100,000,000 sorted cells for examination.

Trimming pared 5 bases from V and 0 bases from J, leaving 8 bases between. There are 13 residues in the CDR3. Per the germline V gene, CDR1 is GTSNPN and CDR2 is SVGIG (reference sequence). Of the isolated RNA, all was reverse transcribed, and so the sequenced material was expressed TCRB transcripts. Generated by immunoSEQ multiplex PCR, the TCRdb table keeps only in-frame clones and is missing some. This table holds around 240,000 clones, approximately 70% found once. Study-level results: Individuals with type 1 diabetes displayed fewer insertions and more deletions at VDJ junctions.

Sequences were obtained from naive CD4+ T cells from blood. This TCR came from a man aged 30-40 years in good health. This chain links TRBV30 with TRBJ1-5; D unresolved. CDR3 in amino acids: CAWGHDSNQPQHF. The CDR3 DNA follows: TGTGCCTGGGGTCACGATAGCAATCAGCCCCAGCATTTT.